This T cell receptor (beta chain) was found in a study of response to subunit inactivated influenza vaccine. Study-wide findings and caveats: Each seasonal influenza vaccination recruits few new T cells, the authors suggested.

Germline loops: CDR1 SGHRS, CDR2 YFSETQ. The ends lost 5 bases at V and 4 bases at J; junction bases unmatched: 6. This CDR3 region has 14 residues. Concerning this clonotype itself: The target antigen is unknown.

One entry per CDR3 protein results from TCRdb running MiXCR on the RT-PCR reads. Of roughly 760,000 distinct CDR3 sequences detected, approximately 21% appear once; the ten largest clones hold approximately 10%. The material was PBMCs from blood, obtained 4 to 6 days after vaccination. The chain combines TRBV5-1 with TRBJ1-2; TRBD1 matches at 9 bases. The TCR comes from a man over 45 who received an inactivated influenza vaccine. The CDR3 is CASRPTGGTYGYTF. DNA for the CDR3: TGCGCCAGCAGACCAACAGGGGGCACCTATGGCTACACCTTC.